The clone carrying this T cell receptor beta chain has a single count. Its antigen is still unknown. MiXCR, run by TCRdb on the multiplex PCR reads, gives a single entry per CDR3 protein. This sample has fewer than 20,000 distinct CDR3 sequences, with 52% found just once. Per the germline V gene, CDR1 is LNHDA and CDR2 is SQIVND (reference sequence). V was trimmed by 8 bases and J by 0 bases, leaving 14 bases between them. The CDR3 has 14 amino acids. This record belongs to a study of breast tumors, draining lymph nodes, adjacent tissues. Study-level results: The data were judged consistent with most tumor T cells coming from lymph node and expanding in tumor. Tumor repertoires ranked between lymph nodes and nontumor tissue in diversity, with V and J gene preferences.

The V and J genes are TRBV19 and TRBJ2-7, with a weak D call TRBD1 (5 bases). The receptor comes from a female donor with breast cancer. Some clones in this sample may be carry-over from other donors' samples. The sequencing input was tumor-adjacent breast tissue. In nucleotides, the CDR3 is TGTGCCAGTGGTGACAGCTCCAGCTCCTACGAGCAGTACTTC. Protein product: CASGDSSSSYEQYF.